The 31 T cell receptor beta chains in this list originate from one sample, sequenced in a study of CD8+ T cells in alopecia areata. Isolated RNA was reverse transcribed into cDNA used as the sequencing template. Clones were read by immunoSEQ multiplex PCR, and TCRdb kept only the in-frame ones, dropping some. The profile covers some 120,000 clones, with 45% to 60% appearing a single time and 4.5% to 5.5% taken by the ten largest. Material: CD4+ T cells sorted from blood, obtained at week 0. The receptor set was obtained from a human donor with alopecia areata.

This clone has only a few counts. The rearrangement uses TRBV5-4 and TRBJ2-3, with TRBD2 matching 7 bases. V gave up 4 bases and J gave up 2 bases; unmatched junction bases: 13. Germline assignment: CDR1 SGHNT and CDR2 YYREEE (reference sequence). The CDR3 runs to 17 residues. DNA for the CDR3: TGTGCCAGCAGCGGGTCCGGGACTACATACTACACAGATACGCAGTATTTT. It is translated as CASSGSGTTYYTDTQYF. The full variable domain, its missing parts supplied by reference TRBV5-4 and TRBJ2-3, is ETGVTQSPTHLIKTRGQQVTLRCSSQSGHNTVSWYQQALGQGPQFIFQYYREEENGRGNFPPRFSGLQFPNYSSELNVNALELDDSALYLCASSGSGTTYYTDTQYFGPGTRLTVL.

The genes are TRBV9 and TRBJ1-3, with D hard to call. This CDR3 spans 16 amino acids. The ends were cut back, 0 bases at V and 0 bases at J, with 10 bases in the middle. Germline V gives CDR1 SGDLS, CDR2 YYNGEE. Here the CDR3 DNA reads TGTGCCAGCAGCGTAGCCCCGTTGAGCTCTGGAAACACCATATATTTT. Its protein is CASSVAPLSSGNTIYF.

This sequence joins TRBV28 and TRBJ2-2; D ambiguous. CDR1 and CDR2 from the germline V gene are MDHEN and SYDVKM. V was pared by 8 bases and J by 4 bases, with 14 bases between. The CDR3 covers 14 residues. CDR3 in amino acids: CASRAGRSTGELFF. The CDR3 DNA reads TGTGCCAGCCGGGCAGGACGTAGCACCGGGGAGCTGTTTTTT. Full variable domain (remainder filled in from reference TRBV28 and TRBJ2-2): DVKVTQSSRYLVKRTGEKVFLECVQDMDHENMFWYRQDPGLGLRLIYFSYDVKMKEKGDIPEGYSVSREKKERFSLILESASTNQTSMYLCASRAGRSTGELFFGEGSRLTVL.

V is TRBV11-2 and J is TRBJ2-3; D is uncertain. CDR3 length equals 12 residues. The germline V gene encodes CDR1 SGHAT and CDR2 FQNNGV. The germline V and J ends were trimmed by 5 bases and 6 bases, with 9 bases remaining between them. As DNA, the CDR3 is TGTGCCAGCAGCCCTGGGCCTGATACGCAGTATTTT. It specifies CASSPGPDTQYF. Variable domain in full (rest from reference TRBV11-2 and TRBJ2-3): EAGVAQSPRYKIIEKRQSVAFWCNPISGHATLYWYQQILGQGPKLLIQFQNNGVVDDSQLPKDRFSAERLKGVDSTLKIQPAKLEDSAVYLCASSPGPDTQYFGPGTRLTVL.

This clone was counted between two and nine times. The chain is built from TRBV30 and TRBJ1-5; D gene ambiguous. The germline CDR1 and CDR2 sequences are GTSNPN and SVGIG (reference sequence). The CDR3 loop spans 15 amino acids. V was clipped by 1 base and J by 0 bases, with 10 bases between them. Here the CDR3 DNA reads TGTGCCTGGAGTGGTGACCTCGATAGCAATCAGCCCCAGCATTTT. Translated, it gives CAWSGDLDSNQPQHF.

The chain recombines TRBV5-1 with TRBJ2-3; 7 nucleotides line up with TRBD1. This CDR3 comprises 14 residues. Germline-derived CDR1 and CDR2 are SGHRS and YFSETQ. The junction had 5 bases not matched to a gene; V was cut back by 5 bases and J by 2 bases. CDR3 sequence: CASRLGQDTDTQYF. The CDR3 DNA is TGCGCCAGCAGACTCGGACAGGACACAGATACGCAGTATTTT.

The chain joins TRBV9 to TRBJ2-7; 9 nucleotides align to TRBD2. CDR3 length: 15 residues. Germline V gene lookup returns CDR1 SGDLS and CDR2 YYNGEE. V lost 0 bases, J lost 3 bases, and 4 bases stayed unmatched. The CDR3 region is CASSVGLAGDYEQYF. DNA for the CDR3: TGTGCCAGCAGCGTAGGGTTAGCGGGAGACTACGAGCAGTACTTC. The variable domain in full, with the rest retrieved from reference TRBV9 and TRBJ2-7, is DSGVTQTPKHLITATGQRVTLRCSPRSGDLSVYWYQQSLDQGLQFLIQYYNGEERAKGNILERFSAQQFPDLHSELNLSSLELGDSALYFCASSVGLAGDYEQYFGPGTRLTVT.

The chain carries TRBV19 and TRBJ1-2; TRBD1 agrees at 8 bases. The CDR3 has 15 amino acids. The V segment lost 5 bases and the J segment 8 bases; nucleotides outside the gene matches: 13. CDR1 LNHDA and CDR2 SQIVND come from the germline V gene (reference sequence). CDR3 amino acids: CASSAQGAANGGYTF. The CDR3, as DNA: TGTGCCAGTAGTGCTCAGGGGGCCGCTAATGGAGGCTACACCTTC.

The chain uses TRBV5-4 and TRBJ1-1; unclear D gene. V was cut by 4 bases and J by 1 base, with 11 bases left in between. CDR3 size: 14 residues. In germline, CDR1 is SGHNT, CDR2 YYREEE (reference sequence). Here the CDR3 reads CASSLRLENTEAFF. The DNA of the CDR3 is TGTGCCAGCAGCCTCAGACTGGAGAACACTGAAGCTTTCTTT.

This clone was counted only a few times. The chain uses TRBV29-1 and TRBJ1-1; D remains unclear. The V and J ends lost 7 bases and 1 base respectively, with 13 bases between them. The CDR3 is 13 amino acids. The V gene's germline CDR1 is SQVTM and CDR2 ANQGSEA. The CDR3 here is CSARGGPNTEAFF. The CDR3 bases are TGCAGCGCCAGAGGTGGGCCGAACACTGAAGCTTTCTTT.

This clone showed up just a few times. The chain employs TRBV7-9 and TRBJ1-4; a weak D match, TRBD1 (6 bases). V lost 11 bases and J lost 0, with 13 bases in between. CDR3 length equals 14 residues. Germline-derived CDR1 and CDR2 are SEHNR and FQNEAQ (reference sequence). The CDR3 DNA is TGTGCCTCACAGGGAACTGCAACTAATGAAAAACTGTTTTTT. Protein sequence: CASQGTATNEKLFF.

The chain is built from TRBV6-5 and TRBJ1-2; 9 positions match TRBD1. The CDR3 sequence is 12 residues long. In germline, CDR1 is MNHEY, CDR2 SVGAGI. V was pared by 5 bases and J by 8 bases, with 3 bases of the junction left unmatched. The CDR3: CASSRDRGGYTF. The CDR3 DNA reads TGTGCCAGCAGTAGAGACAGGGGGGGCTACACCTTC.

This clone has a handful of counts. The CDR3 bases are TGTGCCAGTACCGAAGGACAGACCGCCTACAATGAGCAGTTCTTC. This gives the protein CASTEGQTAYNEQFF. The rearrangement uses TRBV19 and TRBJ2-1, with D maybe TRBD1 (6 bases). Trimming removed 7 bases from V and 2 bases from J, with 15 bases in between. Germline assignment: CDR1 LNHDA and CDR2 SQIVND (reference sequence). The CDR3 spans 15 residues.

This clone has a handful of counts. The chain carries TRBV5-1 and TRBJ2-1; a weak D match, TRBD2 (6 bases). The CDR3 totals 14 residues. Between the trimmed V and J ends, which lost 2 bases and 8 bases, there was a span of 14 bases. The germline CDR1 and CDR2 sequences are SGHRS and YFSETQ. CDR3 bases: TGCGCCAGCAGCTTCCCGGAGCCGGGGGATGAGCAGTTCTTC. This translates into CASSFPEPGDEQFF.

The CDR3 sequence: CASSLSEGSPLHF. The CDR3 DNA reads TGTGCCAGCAGCTTATCTGAAGGGTCACCCCTCCACTTT. The J gene is TRBJ1-6, the V gene TRBV7-3, with D hard to call. V lost 2 bases and J lost 10, with 9 bases in between. This CDR3 is built from 13 residues. Germline V gene data show CDR1 as SGHTA and CDR2 as FQGTGA.

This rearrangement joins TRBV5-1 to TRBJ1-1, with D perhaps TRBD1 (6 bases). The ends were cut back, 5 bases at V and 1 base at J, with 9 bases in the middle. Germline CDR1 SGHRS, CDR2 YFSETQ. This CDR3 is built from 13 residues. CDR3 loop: CASRQDRNTEAFF. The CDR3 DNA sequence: TGCGCCAGCAGACAGGACAGGAACACTGAAGCTTTCTTT. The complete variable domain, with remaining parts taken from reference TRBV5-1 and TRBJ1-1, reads KAGVTQTPRYLIKTRGQQVTLSCSPISGHRSVSWYQQTPGQGLQFLFEYFSETQRNKGNFPGRFSGRQFSNSRSEMNVSTLELGDSALYLCASRQDRNTEAFFGQGTRLTVV.

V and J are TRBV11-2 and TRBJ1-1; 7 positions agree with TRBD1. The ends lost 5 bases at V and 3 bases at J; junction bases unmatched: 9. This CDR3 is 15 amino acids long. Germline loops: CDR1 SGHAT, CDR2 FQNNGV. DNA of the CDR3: TGTGCCAGCAGCCGACAGGGAAGGGGGGACACTGAAGCTTTCTTT. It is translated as CASSRQGRGDTEAFF.

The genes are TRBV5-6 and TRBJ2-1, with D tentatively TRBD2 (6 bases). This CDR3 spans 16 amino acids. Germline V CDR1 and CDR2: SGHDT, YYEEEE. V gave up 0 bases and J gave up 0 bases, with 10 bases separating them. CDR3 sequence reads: CASSLARGSSYNEQFF. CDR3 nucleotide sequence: TGTGCCAGCAGCTTGGCTCGGGGGAGCTCCTACAATGAGCAGTTCTTC.

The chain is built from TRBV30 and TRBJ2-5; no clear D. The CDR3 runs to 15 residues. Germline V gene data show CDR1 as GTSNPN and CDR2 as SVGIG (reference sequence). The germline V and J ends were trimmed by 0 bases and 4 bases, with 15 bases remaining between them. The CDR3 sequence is CAWSVWPRTRETQYF. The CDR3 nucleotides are TGTGCCTGGAGTGTATGGCCCCGAACACGAGAGACCCAGTACTTC.

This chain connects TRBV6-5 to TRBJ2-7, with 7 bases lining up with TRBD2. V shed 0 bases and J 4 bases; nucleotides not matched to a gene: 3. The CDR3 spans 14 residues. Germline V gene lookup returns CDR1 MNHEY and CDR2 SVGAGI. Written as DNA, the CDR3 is TGTGCCAGCAGTTACTCGTACGGGAGGTACGAGCAGTACTTC. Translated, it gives CASSYSYGRYEQYF.

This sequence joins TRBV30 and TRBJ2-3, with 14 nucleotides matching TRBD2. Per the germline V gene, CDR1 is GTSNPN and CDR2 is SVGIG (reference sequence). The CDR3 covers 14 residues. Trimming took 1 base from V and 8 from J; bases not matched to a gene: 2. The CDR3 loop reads CAWSAGTSGSTQYF. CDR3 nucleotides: TGTGCCTGGAGTGCCGGGACTAGCGGGAGTACGCAGTATTTT.

The CDR3 coding sequence is TGTGCCAGTAGTATATCGGGACGGCTCTACGAGCAGTACTTC. Encoded protein: CASSISGRLYEQYF. The chain recombines TRBV19 with TRBJ2-7; TRBD1 or TRBD2 may be the D gene (5 bases each). V shed 2 bases and J shed 3 bases, with 11 bases lying between them. Germline V gene data show CDR1 as LNHDA and CDR2 as SQIVND (reference sequence). The CDR3 consists of 14 residues.

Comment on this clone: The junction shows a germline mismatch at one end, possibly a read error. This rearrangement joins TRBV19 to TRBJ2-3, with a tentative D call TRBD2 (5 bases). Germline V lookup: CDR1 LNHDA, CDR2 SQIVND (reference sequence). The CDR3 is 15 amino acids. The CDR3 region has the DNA TGTGCAAGTAGGACGACGGGGAAATATTCAGATACGCAGTATTTT. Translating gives CASRTTGKYSDTQYF.

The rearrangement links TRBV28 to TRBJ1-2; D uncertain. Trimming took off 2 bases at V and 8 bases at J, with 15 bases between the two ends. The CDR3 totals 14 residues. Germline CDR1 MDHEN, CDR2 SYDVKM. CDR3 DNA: TGTGCCAGCAGTTTACCGGGGAGCGTGGAGGGCTACACCTTC. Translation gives CASSLPGSVEGYTF.

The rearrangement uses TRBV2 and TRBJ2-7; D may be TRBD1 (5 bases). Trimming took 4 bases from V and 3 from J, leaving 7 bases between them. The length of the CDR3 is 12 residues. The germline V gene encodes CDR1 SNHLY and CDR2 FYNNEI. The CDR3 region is CASSVQDYEQYF. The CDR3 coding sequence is TGTGCCAGCAGTGTACAGGACTACGAGCAGTACTTC.

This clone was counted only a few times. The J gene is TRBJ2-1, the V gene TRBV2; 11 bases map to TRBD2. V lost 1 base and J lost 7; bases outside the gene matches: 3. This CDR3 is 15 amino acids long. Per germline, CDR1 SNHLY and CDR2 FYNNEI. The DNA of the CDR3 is TGTGCCAGCAGTGAAGGGACTAGCGGGCCAAATGAGCAGTTCTTC. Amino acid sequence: CASSEGTSGPNEQFF. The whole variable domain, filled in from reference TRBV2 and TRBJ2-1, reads EPEVTQTPSHQVTQMGQEVILRCVPISNHLYFYWYRQILGQKVEFLVSFYNNEISEKSEIFDDQFSVERPDGSNFTLKIRSTKLEDSAMYFCASSEGTSGPNEQFFGPGTRLTVL.

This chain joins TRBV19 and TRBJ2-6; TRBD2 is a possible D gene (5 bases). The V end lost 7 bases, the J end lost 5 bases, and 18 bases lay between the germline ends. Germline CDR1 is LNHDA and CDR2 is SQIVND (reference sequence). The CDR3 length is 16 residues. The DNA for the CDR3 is TGTGCCAGTACCCTGAGCGGCATGTTCCGGGCCAACGTCCTGACTTTC. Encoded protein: CASTLSGMFRANVLTF.

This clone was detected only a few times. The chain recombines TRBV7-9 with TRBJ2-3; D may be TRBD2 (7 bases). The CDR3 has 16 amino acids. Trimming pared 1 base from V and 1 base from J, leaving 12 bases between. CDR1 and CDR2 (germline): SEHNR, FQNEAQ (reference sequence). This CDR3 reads CASSLEGGLGTDTQYF. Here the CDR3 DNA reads TGTGCCAGCAGCTTAGAGGGGGGGCTCGGCACAGATACGCAGTATTTT.

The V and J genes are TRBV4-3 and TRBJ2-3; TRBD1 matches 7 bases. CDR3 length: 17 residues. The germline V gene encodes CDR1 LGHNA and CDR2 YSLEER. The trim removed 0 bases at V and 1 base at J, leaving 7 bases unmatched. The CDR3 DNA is TGCGCCAGCAGCCAAGAGCCGGGACAGTCCCGCACAGATACGCAGTATTTT. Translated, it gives CASSQEPGQSRTDTQYF.

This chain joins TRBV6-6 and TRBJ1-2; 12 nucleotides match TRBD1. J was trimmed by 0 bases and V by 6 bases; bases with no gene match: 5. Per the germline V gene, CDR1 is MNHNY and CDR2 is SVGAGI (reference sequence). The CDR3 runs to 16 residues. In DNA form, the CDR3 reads TGTGCCAGCAGAGGGACAGGGGGCAGGTCTAACTATGGCTACACCTTC. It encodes CASRGTGGRSNYGYTF.

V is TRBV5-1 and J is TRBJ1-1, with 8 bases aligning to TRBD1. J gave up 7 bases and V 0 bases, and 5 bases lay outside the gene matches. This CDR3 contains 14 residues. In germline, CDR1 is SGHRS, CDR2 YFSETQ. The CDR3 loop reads CASSLGSGGREAFF. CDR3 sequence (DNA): TGCGCCAGCAGCTTGGGATCAGGGGGCCGTGAAGCTTTCTTT.